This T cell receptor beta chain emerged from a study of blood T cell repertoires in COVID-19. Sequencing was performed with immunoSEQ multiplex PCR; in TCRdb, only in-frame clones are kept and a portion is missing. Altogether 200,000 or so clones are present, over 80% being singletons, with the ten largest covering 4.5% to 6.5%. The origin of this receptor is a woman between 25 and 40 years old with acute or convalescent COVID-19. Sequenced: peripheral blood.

The CDR3 nucleotides are TGCGCCAGCAGCGTGGACAGGTTACTCTACGAGCAGTACTTC. Its protein is CASSVDRLLYEQYF. The chain combines TRBV5-1 with TRBJ2-7; TRBD1 matches at 7 bases. This CDR3 contains 14 residues. In germline, CDR1 is SGHRS, CDR2 YFSETQ. The V and J ends lost 4 bases and 3 bases, in that order; junction bases with no gene match: 7.